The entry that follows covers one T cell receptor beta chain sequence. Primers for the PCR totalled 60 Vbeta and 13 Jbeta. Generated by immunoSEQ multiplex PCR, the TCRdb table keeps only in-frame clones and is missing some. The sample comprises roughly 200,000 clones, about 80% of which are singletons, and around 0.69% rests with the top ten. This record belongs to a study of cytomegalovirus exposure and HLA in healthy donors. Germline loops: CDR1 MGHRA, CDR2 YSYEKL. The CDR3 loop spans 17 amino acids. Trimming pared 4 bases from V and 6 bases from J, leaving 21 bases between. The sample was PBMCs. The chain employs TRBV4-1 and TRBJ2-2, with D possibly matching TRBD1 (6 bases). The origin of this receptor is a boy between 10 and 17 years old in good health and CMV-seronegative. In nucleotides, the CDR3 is TGCGCCAGCAGCCCCTACCGAAGCAGGGGAGCGGCCGGGGAGCTGTTTTTT. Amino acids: CASSPYRSRGAAGELFF.